This entry is about one T cell receptor (beta chain). Its antigen is undetermined. These data originate in a study of early T cells in non-severe SARS-CoV-2 infection. About the research overall: The input, bulk RNA from unsorted whole blood, was sequenced, and chains were unpaired. Study conclusions and caveats: Lookups in VDJdb leaned toward anti-spike CD8 responses and missed private and CD4 specificities.

TCRdb itself ran the 5' RACE reads through MiXCR, one entry per CDR3 protein. Of over 100,000 distinct CDR3 sequences in the sample, around 13% are singletons; the top ten hold roughly 6.3%. Germline V gene lookup returns CDR1 KGHSH and CDR2 LQKENI. The CDR3 totals 17 residues. V lost 4 bases to trimming and J lost 1 base, with 19 bases between them. Sequences were obtained from whole blood. The receptor comes from an adult who was a healthcare worker with PCR-confirmed SARS-CoV-2 infection or an uninfected control (not recorded which). V and J are TRBV18 and TRBJ1-1; TRBD1 might be the D (5 bases). The CDR3 region is CASSQNLLTGTNTEAFF. The CDR3 DNA sequence: TGTGCCAGCTCACAAAACCTTCTCACAGGCACGAACACTGAAGCTTTCTTT.